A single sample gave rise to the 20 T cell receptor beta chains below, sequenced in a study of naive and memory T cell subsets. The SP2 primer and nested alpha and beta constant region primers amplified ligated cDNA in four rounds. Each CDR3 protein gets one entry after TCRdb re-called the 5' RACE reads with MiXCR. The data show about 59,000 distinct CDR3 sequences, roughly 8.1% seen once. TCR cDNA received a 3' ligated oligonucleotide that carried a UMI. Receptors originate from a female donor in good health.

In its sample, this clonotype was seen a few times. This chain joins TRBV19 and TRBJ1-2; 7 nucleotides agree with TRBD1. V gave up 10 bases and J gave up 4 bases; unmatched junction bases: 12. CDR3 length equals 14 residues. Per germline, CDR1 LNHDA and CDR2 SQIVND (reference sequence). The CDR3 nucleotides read TGTGCCACTAAGGCAGGGGGAACCTCCTATGGCTACACCTTC. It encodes CATKAGGTSYGYTF.

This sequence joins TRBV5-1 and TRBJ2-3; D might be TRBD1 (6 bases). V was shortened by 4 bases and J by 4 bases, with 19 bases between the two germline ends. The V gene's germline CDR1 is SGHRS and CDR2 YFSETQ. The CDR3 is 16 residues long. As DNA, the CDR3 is TGCGCCAGCAGCACTCGAGCAGGGGATAAAGCAGATACGCAGTATTTT. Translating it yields CASSTRAGDKADTQYF.

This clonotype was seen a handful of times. CDR3 amino acids: CASSRDRVYGYTF. DNA of the CDR3: TGTGCCAGCAGCCGAGACAGGGTTTATGGCTACACCTTC. The chain couples TRBV14 to TRBJ1-2, with 7 bases fitting TRBD1. Per the germline V gene, CDR1 is SGHDN and CDR2 is FVKESK. This CDR3 contains 13 residues. V lost 4 bases to trimming and J lost 5 bases; unmatched junction nucleotides: 4.

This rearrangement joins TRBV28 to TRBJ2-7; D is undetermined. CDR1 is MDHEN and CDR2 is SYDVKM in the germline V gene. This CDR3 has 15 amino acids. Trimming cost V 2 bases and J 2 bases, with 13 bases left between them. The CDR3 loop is CASSLTRVVTYEQYF. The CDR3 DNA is TGTGCCAGCAGTTTAACTCGTGTGGTGACCTACGAGCAGTACTTC.

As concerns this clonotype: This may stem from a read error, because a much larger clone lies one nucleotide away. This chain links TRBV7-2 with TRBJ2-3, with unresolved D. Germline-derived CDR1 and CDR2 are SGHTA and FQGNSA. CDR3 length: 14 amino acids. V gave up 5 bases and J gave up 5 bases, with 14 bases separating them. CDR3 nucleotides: TGTGCCAGCAGCCTTAGCACGGCACAAGATACGCAGTATTTT. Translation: CASSLSTAQDTQYF. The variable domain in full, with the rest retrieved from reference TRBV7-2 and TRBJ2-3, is GAGVSQSPSNKVTEKGKDVELRCDPISGHTALYWYRQSLGQGLEFLIYFQGNSAPDKSGLPSDRFSAERTGGSVSTLTIQRTQQEDSAVYLCASSLSTAQDTQYFGPGTRLTVL.

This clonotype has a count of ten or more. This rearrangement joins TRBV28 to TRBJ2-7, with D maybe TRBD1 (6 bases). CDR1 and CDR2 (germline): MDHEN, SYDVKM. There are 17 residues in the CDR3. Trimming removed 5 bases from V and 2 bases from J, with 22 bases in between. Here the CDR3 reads CASSAAWGPEVTYEQYF. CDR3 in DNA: TGTGCCAGCAGTGCCGCGTGGGGGCCCGAAGTTACCTACGAGCAGTACTTC. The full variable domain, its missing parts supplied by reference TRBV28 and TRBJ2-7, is DVKVTQSSRYLVKRTGEKVFLECVQDMDHENMFWYRQDPGLGLRLIYFSYDVKMKEKGDIPEGYSVSREKKERFSLILESASTNQTSMYLCASSAAWGPEVTYEQYFGPGTRLTVT.

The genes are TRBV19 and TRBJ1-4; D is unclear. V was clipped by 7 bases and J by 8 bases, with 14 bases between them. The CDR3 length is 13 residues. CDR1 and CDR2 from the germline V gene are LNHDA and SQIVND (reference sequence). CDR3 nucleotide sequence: TGTGCCAGTAATTCGGGATTAGGGGAAAAACTGTTTTTT. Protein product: CASNSGLGEKLFF.

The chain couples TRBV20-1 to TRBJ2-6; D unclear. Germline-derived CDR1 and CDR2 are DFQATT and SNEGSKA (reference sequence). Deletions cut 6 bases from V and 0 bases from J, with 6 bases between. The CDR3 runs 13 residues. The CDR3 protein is CSAASSGANVLTF. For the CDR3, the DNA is TGCAGTGCCGCAAGCTCTGGGGCCAACGTCCTGACTTTC.

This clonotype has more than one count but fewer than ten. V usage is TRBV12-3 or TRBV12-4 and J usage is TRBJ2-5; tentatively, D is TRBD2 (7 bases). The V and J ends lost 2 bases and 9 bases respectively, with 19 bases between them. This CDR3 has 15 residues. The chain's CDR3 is CASSLRGGSHSAQYF. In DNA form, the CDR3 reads TGTGCCAGCAGTTTAAGGGGGGGCTCCCATTCGGCCCAGTACTTC.

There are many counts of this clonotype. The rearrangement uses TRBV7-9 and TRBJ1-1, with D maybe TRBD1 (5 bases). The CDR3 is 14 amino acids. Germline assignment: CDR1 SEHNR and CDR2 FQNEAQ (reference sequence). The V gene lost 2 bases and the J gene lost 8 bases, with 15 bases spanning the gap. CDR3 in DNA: TGTGCCAGCAGCTTAAGGCAGGGCGAGGTCGAAGCTTTCTTT. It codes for CASSLRQGEVEAFF.

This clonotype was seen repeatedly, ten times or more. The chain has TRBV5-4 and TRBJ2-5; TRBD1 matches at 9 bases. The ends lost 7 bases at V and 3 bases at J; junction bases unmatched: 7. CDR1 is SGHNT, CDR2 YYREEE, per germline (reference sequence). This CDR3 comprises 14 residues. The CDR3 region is CASAKQGAEETQYF. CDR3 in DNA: TGTGCCAGCGCAAAACAGGGGGCGGAAGAGACCCAGTACTTC.

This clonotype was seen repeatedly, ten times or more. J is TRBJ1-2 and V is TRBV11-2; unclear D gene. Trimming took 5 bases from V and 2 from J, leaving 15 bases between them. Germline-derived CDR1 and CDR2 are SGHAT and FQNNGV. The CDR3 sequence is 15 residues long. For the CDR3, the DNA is TGTGCCAGCAGCGAGCCGCTAATGGCAAACTATGGCTACACCTTC. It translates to CASSEPLMANYGYTF.

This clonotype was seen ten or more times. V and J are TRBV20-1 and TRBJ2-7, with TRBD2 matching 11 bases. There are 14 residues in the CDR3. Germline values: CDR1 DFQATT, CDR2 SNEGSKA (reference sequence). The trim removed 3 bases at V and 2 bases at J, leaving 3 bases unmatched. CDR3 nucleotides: TGCAGTGCTAGGGTACTAGCGGGAGCCTACGAGCAGTACTTC. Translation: CSARVLAGAYEQYF.

DNA of the CDR3: TGCGCCAGCAGCCAAGGGGACAGGGGCCGTAATTCACCCCTCCACTTT. This sequence encodes CASSQGDRGRNSPLHF. J is TRBJ1-6 and V is TRBV4-1; 10 bases align to TRBD1. CDR3 length: 16 residues. CDR1 is MGHRA and CDR2 is YSYEKL in the germline V gene. Germline trimming cut 1 base from V and 6 bases from J; bases unmatched to any gene: 3.

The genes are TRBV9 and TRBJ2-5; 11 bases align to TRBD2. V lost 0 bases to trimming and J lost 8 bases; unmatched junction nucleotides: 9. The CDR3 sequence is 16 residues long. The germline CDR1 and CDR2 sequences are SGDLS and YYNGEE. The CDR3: CASSVAGTSGFDTQYF. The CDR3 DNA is TGTGCCAGCAGCGTAGCCGGGACTAGCGGATTTGATACCCAGTACTTC.

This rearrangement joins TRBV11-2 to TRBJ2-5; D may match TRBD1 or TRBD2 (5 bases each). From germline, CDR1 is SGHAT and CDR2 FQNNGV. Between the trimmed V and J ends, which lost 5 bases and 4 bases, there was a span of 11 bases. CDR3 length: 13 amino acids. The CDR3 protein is CASSRDGGETQYF. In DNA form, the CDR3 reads TGTGCCAGCAGCAGGGACGGTGGAGAGACCCAGTACTTC.

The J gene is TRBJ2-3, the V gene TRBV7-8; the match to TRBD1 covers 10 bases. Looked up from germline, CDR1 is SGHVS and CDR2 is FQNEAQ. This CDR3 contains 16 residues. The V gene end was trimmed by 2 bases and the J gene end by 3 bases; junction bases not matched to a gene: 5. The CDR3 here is CASSLRGQGRTDTQYF. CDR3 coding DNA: TGTGCCAGCAGCTTAAGGGGACAGGGGAGAACAGATACGCAGTATTTT.

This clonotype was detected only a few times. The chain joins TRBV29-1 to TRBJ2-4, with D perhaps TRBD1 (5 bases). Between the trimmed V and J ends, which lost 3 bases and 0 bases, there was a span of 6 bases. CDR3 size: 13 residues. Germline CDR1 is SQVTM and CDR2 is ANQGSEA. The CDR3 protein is CSVETVAKNIQYF. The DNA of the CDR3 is TGCAGCGTTGAGACAGTAGCCAAAAACATTCAGTACTTC.

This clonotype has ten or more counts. CDR3 region: CASSLGQFGNNSPLHF. CDR3 nucleotide sequence: TGTGCCAGCAGCTTAGGACAGTTTGGCAATAATTCACCCCTCCACTTT. The chain employs TRBV7-2 and TRBJ1-6, with D perhaps TRBD1 (5 bases). V lost 1 base and J 5 bases, leaving 12 bases between the germline ends. Per germline, CDR1 SGHTA and CDR2 FQGNSA. CDR3 size: 16 residues. The full variable domain, completed using reference TRBV7-2 and TRBJ1-6, is GAGVSQSPSNKVTEKGKDVELRCDPISGHTALYWYRQSLGQGLEFLIYFQGNSAPDKSGLPSDRFSAERTGGSVSTLTIQRTQQEDSAVYLCASSLGQFGNNSPLHFGNGTRLTVT.

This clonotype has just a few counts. The CDR3 reads CASSSTSSGGQADTQYF. The CDR3 DNA is TGTGCCAGCAGCTCCACCTCTAGCGGGGGGCAGGCAGATACGCAGTATTTT. V usage is TRBV7-2 and J usage is TRBJ2-3; TRBD2 matches 11 bases. There are 17 residues in the CDR3. Per germline, CDR1 SGHTA and CDR2 FQGNSA. V shed 4 bases and J 4 bases; nucleotides not matched to a gene: 10.